These T cell receptor beta chains were read from a single sample in a study of T cell responses to AZD1222 COVID-19 vaccine. The table came from immunoSEQ multiplex PCR; TCRdb's copy has only in-frame clones and leaves some out. Found here are around 62,000 clones, around 90% of them singletons; the top ten hold 4.9%. Source: peripheral blood, taken on day 0 of AZD1222 vaccination. The receptors come from an adult in good health. Both conserved end residues are part of each CDR3. Fields, in order: J gene, clone size, V gene, CDR3 length, D gene, CDR3 DNA, CDR3 protein. D genes are given only for firm matches. A clone size is listed for some rows: how often the clone was seen (once, few, many), or a class if it is expanded.

J gene: TRBJ1-4
clone size: once
V gene: TRBV3-1/TRBV3-2
CDR3 length: 15
D gene: NA
CDR3 DNA: TGTGCCAGCAGCCGAAGGAGACGTGAGAATGAAAAACTGTTTTTT
CDR3 protein: CASSRRRRENEKLFF

J gene: TRBJ1-5
clone size: NA
V gene: TRBV2
CDR3 length: 15
D gene: NA
CDR3 DNA: TGTGCCAGCAGTGAAGACCGACCCCATAACCACCCCCAGCATTTT
CDR3 protein: CASSEDRPHNHPQHF

J gene: TRBJ1-5
clone size: once
V gene: TRBV19
CDR3 length: 13
D gene: TRBD1
CDR3 DNA: TGTGCCAGTAGTAAAGCAGGGGGTCAGCCCCAGCATTTT
CDR3 protein: CASSKAGGQPQHF

J gene: TRBJ1-4
clone size: NA
V gene: TRBV19
CDR3 length: 14
D gene: NA
CDR3 DNA: TGTGCCAGTAGTATAGATCTGTGGCGTGAAAAACTGTTTTTT
CDR3 protein: CASSIDLWREKLFF

J gene: TRBJ1-6
clone size: NA
V gene: TRBV4-1
CDR3 length: 16
D gene: NA
CDR3 DNA: TGCGCCAGCAGCCAAGAGGATCGCCCAGGGGACTCACCCCTCCACTTT
CDR3 protein: CASSQEDRPGDSPLHF

J gene: TRBJ1-5
clone size: NA
V gene: TRBV3-1/TRBV3-2
CDR3 length: 15
D gene: NA
CDR3 DNA: TGTGCCAGCAGCCAGGTTAGCGGTAGAAATCAGCCCCAGCATTTT
CDR3 protein: CASSQVSGRNQPQHF

J gene: TRBJ2-7
clone size: once
V gene: TRBV5-1
CDR3 length: 14
D gene: NA
CDR3 DNA: TGCGCCAGCAGCTTGGGTGGGGGGCAATACGAGCAGTACTTC
CDR3 protein: CASSLGGGQYEQYF

J gene: TRBJ2-7
clone size: NA
V gene: TRBV21-1
CDR3 length: 17
D gene: NA
CDR3 DNA: TGTGCCAGCAGCAAAAGAACCGGGACACCAAGCTCCTACGAGCAGTACTTC
CDR3 protein: CASSKRTGTPSSYEQYF

J gene: TRBJ2-3
clone size: NA
V gene: TRBV6-2/TRBV6-3
CDR3 length: 15
D gene: NA
CDR3 DNA: TGTGCCAGCAGTTACGACGCAGGGGGCACAGATACGCAGTATTTT
CDR3 protein: CASSYDAGGTDTQYF

J gene: TRBJ1-5
clone size: NA
V gene: TRBV6-5
CDR3 length: 14
D gene: NA
CDR3 DNA: TGTGCCAGCAAGTTCATCAGGGGCAATCAGCCCCAGCATTTT
CDR3 protein: CASKFIRGNQPQHF

J gene: TRBJ1-2
clone size: NA
V gene: TRBV6-6
CDR3 length: 15
D gene: NA
CDR3 DNA: TGTGCCAGCAGGGCTTACAGTGACTCTAACTATGGCTACACCTTC
CDR3 protein: CASRAYSDSNYGYTF

J gene: TRBJ1-1
clone size: NA
V gene: TRBV19
CDR3 length: 13
D gene: NA
CDR3 DNA: TGTGCCAGTAGTGACCGGGGGAACACTGAAGCTTTCTTT
CDR3 protein: CASSDRGNTEAFF

J gene: TRBJ2-3
clone size: NA
V gene: TRBV4-1
CDR3 length: 15
D gene: NA
CDR3 DNA: TGCGCCAGCAGCCGAGGGACTCTACGCACAGATACGCAGTATTTT
CDR3 protein: CASSRGTLRTDTQYF

J gene: TRBJ1-5
clone size: NA
V gene: TRBV3-1/TRBV3-2
CDR3 length: 13
D gene: NA
CDR3 DNA: TGTGCCAGCAGCCCGGGAGAATATCAGCCCCAGCATTTT
CDR3 protein: CASSPGEYQPQHF

J gene: TRBJ1-3
clone size: NA
V gene: TRBV9
CDR3 length: 12
D gene: NA
CDR3 DNA: TGTGCCAGCAATAGGGAAGAAAACACCATATATTTT
CDR3 protein: CASNREENTIYF

J gene: TRBJ1-2
clone size: NA
V gene: TRBV2
CDR3 length: 13
D gene: TRBD1
CDR3 DNA: TGTGCCAGCAGCGCAGGACAGGGGGAAGGCTACACCTTC
CDR3 protein: CASSAGQGEGYTF

J gene: TRBJ2-5
clone size: NA
V gene: TRBV5-6
CDR3 length: 13
D gene: NA
CDR3 DNA: TGTGCCAGCAGCCCGGACGGAAGTGAGACCCAGTACTTC
CDR3 protein: CASSPDGSETQYF

J gene: TRBJ2-3
clone size: NA
V gene: TRBV10-1
CDR3 length: 14
D gene: NA
CDR3 DNA: TGCGCCAGCAGTGAGTCTCCACATTCAGATACGCAGTATTTT
CDR3 protein: CASSESPHSDTQYF

J gene: TRBJ1-6
clone size: once
V gene: TRBV19
CDR3 length: 14
D gene: NA
CDR3 DNA: TGTGCCAGTACTCCGGGACCCCAAAATTCACCCCTCCACTTT
CDR3 protein: CASTPGPQNSPLHF

J gene: TRBJ2-3
clone size: once
V gene: TRBV5-1
CDR3 length: 15
D gene: NA
CDR3 DNA: TGCGCCAGCAGCTTGGTATTGGGGGGAGCAGATACGCAGTATTTT
CDR3 protein: CASSLVLGGADTQYF

J gene: TRBJ1-1
clone size: NA
V gene: TRBV27
CDR3 length: 14
D gene: NA
CDR3 DNA: TGTGCCAGCAGACAGGGCAGAGACGACACTGAAGCTTTCTTT
CDR3 protein: CASRQGRDDTEAFF

J gene: TRBJ1-1
clone size: NA
V gene: TRBV7-2
CDR3 length: 12
D gene: NA
CDR3 DNA: TGTGCCAACAGGGATTGGGCCACTGAAGCTTTCTTT
CDR3 protein: CANRDWATEAFF

J gene: TRBJ2-3
clone size: NA
V gene: TRBV11-2
CDR3 length: 16
D gene: TRBD1
CDR3 DNA: TGTGCCAGCAACCTCCTCAGGGGACAGGGGGCCGTTACGCAGTATTTT
CDR3 protein: CASNLLRGQGAVTQYF

J gene: TRBJ1-1
clone size: NA
V gene: TRBV30
CDR3 length: 14
D gene: NA
CDR3 DNA: TGTGCCTACAATGGTAGGGGCCGTAGGACTGAAGCTTTCTTT
CDR3 protein: CAYNGRGRRTEAFF

J gene: TRBJ2-5
clone size: once
V gene: TRBV11-2
CDR3 length: 11
D gene: NA
CDR3 DNA: TGTGCCAGCAGCTTAGTGGCGGCCCAGTACTTC
CDR3 protein: CASSLVAAQYF

J gene: TRBJ1-3
clone size: NA
V gene: TRBV5-1
CDR3 length: 14
D gene: TRBD1
CDR3 DNA: TGCGCCAGCAGCTTATTGACAGGGGGAAACACCATATATTTT
CDR3 protein: CASSLLTGGNTIYF

J gene: TRBJ1-2
clone size: once
V gene: TRBV6-6
CDR3 length: 10
D gene: NA
CDR3 DNA: TGTGCCAGCAAAGGTCAGGGCTACACCTTC
CDR3 protein: CASKGQGYTF

J gene: TRBJ1-3
clone size: NA
V gene: TRBV5-4
CDR3 length: 15
D gene: TRBD1
CDR3 DNA: TGTGCCAGCAGCTTTGGACAGGGCGAAGGAAACACCATATATTTT
CDR3 protein: CASSFGQGEGNTIYF

J gene: TRBJ1-1
clone size: once
V gene: TRBV11-1
CDR3 length: 13
D gene: NA
CDR3 DNA: TGTGCCAGCAGCTCAACAAGGGGTACTGAAGCTTTCTTT
CDR3 protein: CASSSTRGTEAFF

J gene: TRBJ2-2
clone size: medium-sized
V gene: TRBV2
CDR3 length: 14
D gene: NA
CDR3 DNA: TGTGCCAGCACCCTGGGACACAACACCGGGGAGCTGTTTTTT
CDR3 protein: CASTLGHNTGELFF

J gene: TRBJ1-5
clone size: few
V gene: TRBV5-6
CDR3 length: 15
D gene: NA
CDR3 DNA: TGTGCCAGCACCGTGACAGGAGAACGCAATCAGCCCCAGCATTTT
CDR3 protein: CASTVTGERNQPQHF

J gene: TRBJ1-2
clone size: NA
V gene: TRBV3-1/TRBV3-2
CDR3 length: 14
D gene: NA
CDR3 DNA: TGTGCCAGCAGCCAAGGTGCCAGGGTAAGTGGCTACACCTTC
CDR3 protein: CASSQGARVSGYTF

J gene: TRBJ2-3
clone size: NA
V gene: TRBV28
CDR3 length: 13
D gene: NA
CDR3 DNA: TGTGCCAGCAGCCCTGCCGGGCGGGATACGCAGTATTTT
CDR3 protein: CASSPAGRDTQYF

J gene: TRBJ1-6
clone size: NA
V gene: TRBV5-1
CDR3 length: 13
D gene: NA
CDR3 DNA: TGCGCCAGCAGCTTGGGCGCGACTTCACCCCTCCACTTT
CDR3 protein: CASSLGATSPLHF

J gene: TRBJ2-2
clone size: NA
V gene: TRBV18
CDR3 length: 15
D gene: NA
CDR3 DNA: TGTGCCAGCTCACCACCTTCGGGCACTGGCGGGGAGCTGTTTTTT
CDR3 protein: CASSPPSGTGGELFF

J gene: TRBJ2-2
clone size: NA
V gene: TRBV20-1
CDR3 length: 15
D gene: TRBD2
CDR3 DNA: TGCAGTGCTAGTCCCGCGGGGGGTTTAATCAGGGAGCTGTTTTTT
CDR3 protein: CSASPAGGLIRELFF

J gene: TRBJ2-1
clone size: NA
V gene: TRBV7-9
CDR3 length: 14
D gene: NA
CDR3 DNA: TGTGCCAGCAGCCGGGGACCGCGCTACAATGAGCAGTTCTTC
CDR3 protein: CASSRGPRYNEQFF

J gene: TRBJ2-5
clone size: NA
V gene: TRBV19
CDR3 length: 14
D gene: NA
CDR3 DNA: TGTGCCACAGTAAAGGCGCAGGGTGGCGAGACCCAGTACTTC
CDR3 protein: CATVKAQGGETQYF

J gene: TRBJ2-7
clone size: NA
V gene: TRBV6-6
CDR3 length: 13
D gene: NA
CDR3 DNA: TGTGCCAGCAAAGGACAGAGTTCGGACGAGCAGTACTTC
CDR3 protein: CASKGQSSDEQYF

J gene: TRBJ2-1
clone size: once
V gene: TRBV20-1
CDR3 length: 14
D gene: TRBD1
CDR3 DNA: TGCAGTGCTAGTGGGGACAGGCCCTACAATGAGCAGTTCTTC
CDR3 protein: CSASGDRPYNEQFF

J gene: TRBJ1-6
clone size: NA
V gene: TRBV6-5
CDR3 length: 15
D gene: TRBD1
CDR3 DNA: TGTGCCAGCAGTTATTATGGGACAGTCGCTTCACCCCTCCACTTT
CDR3 protein: CASSYYGTVASPLHF

J gene: TRBJ2-1
clone size: NA
V gene: TRBV11-1
CDR3 length: 15
D gene: NA
CDR3 DNA: TGTGCCAGCAGCTTAGGGGGGCAGGGGGGAAATGAGCAGTTCTTC
CDR3 protein: CASSLGGQGGNEQFF

J gene: TRBJ1-2
clone size: few
V gene: TRBV6-5
CDR3 length: 15
D gene: TRBD1
CDR3 DNA: TGTGCCAGCAGCTCCGACAGGGCAGGGAACTATGGCTACACCTTC
CDR3 protein: CASSSDRAGNYGYTF

J gene: TRBJ1-5
clone size: NA
V gene: TRBV6-1
CDR3 length: 15
D gene: NA
CDR3 DNA: TGTGCCAGCAGTGAGGGGGGGACATACAATCAGCCCCAGCATTTT
CDR3 protein: CASSEGGTYNQPQHF

J gene: TRBJ1-1
clone size: once
V gene: TRBV2
CDR3 length: 16
D gene: NA
CDR3 DNA: TGTGCCAGCAGTGAAGCTACAGCCGGGCAACGCGGGGAAGCTTTCTTT
CDR3 protein: CASSEATAGQRGEAFF

J gene: TRBJ1-2
clone size: few
V gene: TRBV21-1
CDR3 length: 17
D gene: NA
CDR3 DNA: TGTGCCAGCAGACCAAGGGATGGGGGACAGGGGGCGAATGGCTACACCTTC
CDR3 protein: CASRPRDGGQGANGYTF

J gene: TRBJ1-1
clone size: NA
V gene: TRBV18
CDR3 length: 14
D gene: NA
CDR3 DNA: TGTGCCAGCTCACGAGACAGGCTGAACACTGAAGCTTTCTTT
CDR3 protein: CASSRDRLNTEAFF

J gene: TRBJ2-1
clone size: NA
V gene: TRBV6-6
CDR3 length: 15
D gene: NA
CDR3 DNA: TGTGCCAGCAGCCAAGACCGGGGAAGCGTTAATGAGCAGTTCTTC
CDR3 protein: CASSQDRGSVNEQFF

J gene: TRBJ2-5
clone size: NA
V gene: TRBV3-1/TRBV3-2
CDR3 length: 14
D gene: NA
CDR3 DNA: TGTGCCAGCAGCCAAGACAAAAATTGGGGGACCCAGTACTTC
CDR3 protein: CASSQDKNWGTQYF

J gene: TRBJ1-5
clone size: NA
V gene: TRBV19
CDR3 length: 15
D gene: NA
CDR3 DNA: TGTGCCAGTAGTTGGGGCAGGGCTGTAGATCAGCCCCAGCATTTT
CDR3 protein: CASSWGRAVDQPQHF

J gene: TRBJ1-6
clone size: NA
V gene: TRBV5-1
CDR3 length: 13
D gene: NA
CDR3 DNA: TGCGCCAGCAGCTTGGATGGAGGTTCACCCCTCCACTTT
CDR3 protein: CASSLDGGSPLHF

J gene: TRBJ1-1
clone size: NA
V gene: TRBV5-5
CDR3 length: 13
D gene: TRBD1
CDR3 DNA: TGTGCCAGCAGCCTAACAGGGGGCACTGAAGCTTTCTTT
CDR3 protein: CASSLTGGTEAFF

J gene: TRBJ1-2
clone size: NA
V gene: TRBV6-5
CDR3 length: 15
D gene: TRBD1
CDR3 DNA: TGTGCCAGCAGTTACTCACAGGGGGCGAACTATGGCTACACCTTC
CDR3 protein: CASSYSQGANYGYTF

J gene: TRBJ1-1
clone size: NA
V gene: TRBV14
CDR3 length: 15
D gene: NA
CDR3 DNA: TGTGCCAGCAGCCTCCTCCAGGGAGGTGGCACTGAAGCTTTCTTT
CDR3 protein: CASSLLQGGGTEAFF

J gene: TRBJ1-2
clone size: NA
V gene: TRBV12-3/TRBV12-4
CDR3 length: 12
D gene: NA
CDR3 DNA: TGTGCCAGCAGTTTAGGAGGAGATGGCTACACCTTC
CDR3 protein: CASSLGGDGYTF

J gene: TRBJ2-1
clone size: NA
V gene: TRBV4-1
CDR3 length: 17
D gene: NA
CDR3 DNA: TGCGCCAGCAGCCAAGGGACCCAGCGGACAATCTACAATGAGCAGTTCTTC
CDR3 protein: CASSQGTQRTIYNEQFF

J gene: TRBJ2-2
clone size: NA
V gene: TRBV18
CDR3 length: 12
D gene: NA
CDR3 DNA: TGTGCCAGCTCACAATACACCGGGGAGCTGTTTTTT
CDR3 protein: CASSQYTGELFF

J gene: TRBJ1-3
clone size: once
V gene: TRBV30
CDR3 length: 11
D gene: NA
CDR3 DNA: TGTGCCTGGAGCTCTGGAAACACCGTATATTTT
CDR3 protein: CAWSSGNTVYF